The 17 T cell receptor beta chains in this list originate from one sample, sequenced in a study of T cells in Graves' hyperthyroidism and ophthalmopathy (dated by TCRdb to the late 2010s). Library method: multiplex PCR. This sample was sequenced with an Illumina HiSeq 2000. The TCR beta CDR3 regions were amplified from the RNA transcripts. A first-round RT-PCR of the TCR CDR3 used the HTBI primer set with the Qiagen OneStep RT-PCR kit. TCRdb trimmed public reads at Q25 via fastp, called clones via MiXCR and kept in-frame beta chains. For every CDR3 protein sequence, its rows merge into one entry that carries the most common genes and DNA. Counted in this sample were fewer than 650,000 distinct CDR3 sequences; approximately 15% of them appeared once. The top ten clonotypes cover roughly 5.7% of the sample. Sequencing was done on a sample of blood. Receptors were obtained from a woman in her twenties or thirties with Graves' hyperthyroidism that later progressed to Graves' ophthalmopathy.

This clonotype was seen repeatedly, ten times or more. CDR3 sequence: CASSSGRGLSYEQYF. The DNA for the CDR3 is TGTGCCAGCAGCTCCGGCCGGGGGCTCTCCTACGAGCAGTACTTC. The chain has TRBV11-3 and TRBJ2-7; D may correspond to TRBD1 or TRBD2 (6 bases each). This CDR3 is built from 15 residues. The germline gives CDR1 SGHNT, CDR2 YENEEA. The V and J ends lost 4 bases and 0 bases respectively, with 13 bases between them.

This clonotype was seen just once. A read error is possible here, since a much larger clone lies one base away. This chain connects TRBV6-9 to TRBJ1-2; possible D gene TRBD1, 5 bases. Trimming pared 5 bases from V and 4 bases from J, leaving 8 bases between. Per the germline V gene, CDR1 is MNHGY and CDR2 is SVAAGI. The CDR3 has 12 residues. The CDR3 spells CASSRDFYGYTF. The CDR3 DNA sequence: TGTGCCAGCAGTAGGGACTTCTATGGCTACACCTTC.

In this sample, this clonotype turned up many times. The CDR3 DNA is TGTGCCAGCAGCCTCTCACTAAATGACAATGAGCAGTTCTTC. It codes for CASSLSLNDNEQFF. The chain links TRBV3-1 to TRBJ2-1; D remains unclear. The CDR3 covers 14 residues. CDR1 is LGHDT and CDR2 is YNNKEL in the germline V gene (reference sequence). The germline V and J ends were trimmed by 4 bases and 5 bases, with 12 bases remaining between them.

The CDR3 sequence: CASSQDDSRLAGYNEQFF. CDR3 in DNA: TGCGCCAGCAGCCAAGATGACAGTCGACTAGCGGGGTACAATGAGCAGTTCTTC. J is TRBJ2-1 and V is TRBV4-3; 11 positions agree with TRBD2. Germline V lookup: CDR1 LGHNA, CDR2 YSLEER. The length of the CDR3 is 18 residues. The V and J ends lost 0 bases and 4 bases, in that order; junction bases with no gene match: 8.

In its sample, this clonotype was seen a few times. DNA of the CDR3: TGTGCCAGCAGTTCAGACCGAAAGAACACTGAAGCTTTCTTT. Its protein product is CASSSDRKNTEAFF. V and J are TRBV6-2 or TRBV6-3 and TRBJ1-1; D is unclear. V was shortened by 4 bases and J by 1 base, with 10 bases between the two germline ends. The CDR3 is 14 residues long. The germline V gene has CDR1 MNHEY and CDR2 SVGEGT.

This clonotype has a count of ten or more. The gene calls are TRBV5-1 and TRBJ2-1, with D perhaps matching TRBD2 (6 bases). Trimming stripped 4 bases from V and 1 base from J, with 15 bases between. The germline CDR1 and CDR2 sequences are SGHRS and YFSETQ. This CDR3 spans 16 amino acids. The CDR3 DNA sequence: TGCGCCAGCAGCCGGAGCGGGTCGGGGTCCTACAATGAGCAGTTCTTC. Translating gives CASSRSGSGSYNEQFF.

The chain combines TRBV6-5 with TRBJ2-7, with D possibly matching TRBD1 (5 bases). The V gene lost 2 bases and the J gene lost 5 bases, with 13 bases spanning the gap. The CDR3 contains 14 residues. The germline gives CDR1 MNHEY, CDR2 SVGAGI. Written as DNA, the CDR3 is TGTGCCAGCAGTTACGCAAGGGGTAAGGACGAGCAGTACTTC. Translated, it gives CASSYARGKDEQYF.

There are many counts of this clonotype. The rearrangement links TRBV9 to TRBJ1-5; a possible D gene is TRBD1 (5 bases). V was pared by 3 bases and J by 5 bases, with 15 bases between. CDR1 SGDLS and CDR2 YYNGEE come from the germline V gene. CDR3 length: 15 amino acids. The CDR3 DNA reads TGTGCCAGCAGCGCAACAGGAGCGGGTTATCAGCCCCAGCATTTT. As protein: CASSATGAGYQPQHF.

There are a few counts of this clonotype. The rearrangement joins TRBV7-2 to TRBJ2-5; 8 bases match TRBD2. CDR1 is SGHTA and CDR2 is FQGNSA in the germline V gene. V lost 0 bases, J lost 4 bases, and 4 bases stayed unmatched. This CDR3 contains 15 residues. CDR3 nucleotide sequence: TGTGCCAGCAGCTTAGCTGCGGGAGGAGGAGAGACCCAGTACTTC. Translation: CASSLAAGGGETQYF.

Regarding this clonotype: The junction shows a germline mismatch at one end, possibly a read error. CDR3 in amino acids: CGSSFKETQYF. DNA for the CDR3: TGTGGCAGCAGCTTCAAAGAGACCCAGTACTTC. The chain is built from TRBV7-9 and TRBJ2-5; no definite D call. The CDR3 spans 11 residues. Germline V gene sequence: CDR1 SEHNR, CDR2 FQNEAQ (reference sequence). The complete variable domain, with remaining parts taken from reference TRBV7-9 and TRBJ2-5, reads DTGVSQNPRHKITKRGQNVTFRCDPISEHNRLYWYRQTLGQGPEFLTYFQNEAQLEKSRLLSDRFSAERPKGSFSTLEIQRTEQGDSAMYLCGSSFKETQYFGPGTRLLVL.

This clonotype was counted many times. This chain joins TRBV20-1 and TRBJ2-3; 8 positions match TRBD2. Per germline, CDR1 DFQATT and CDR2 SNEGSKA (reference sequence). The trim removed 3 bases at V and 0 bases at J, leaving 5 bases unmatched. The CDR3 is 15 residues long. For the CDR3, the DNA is TGCAGTGCTAGCGCTAGCGGGCTTAGCACAGATACGCAGTATTTT. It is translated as CSASASGLSTDTQYF.

The CDR3 is CSATLVGELFF. The CDR3 DNA reads as TGCAGCGCCACCCTGGTCGGGGAGCTGTTTTTT. The V call is TRBV29-1, the J call TRBJ2-2; D ambiguous. Germline-derived CDR1 and CDR2 are SQVTM and ANQGSEA. V was clipped by 7 bases and J by 7 bases, with 10 bases between them. This CDR3 has 11 residues.

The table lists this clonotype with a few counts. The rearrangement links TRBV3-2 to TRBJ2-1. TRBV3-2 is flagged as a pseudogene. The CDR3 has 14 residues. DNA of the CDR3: TGTGCCAGCAGCCAAGGGAAACTGACAAATGAGCAGTTCTTC. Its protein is CASSQGKLTNEQFF.

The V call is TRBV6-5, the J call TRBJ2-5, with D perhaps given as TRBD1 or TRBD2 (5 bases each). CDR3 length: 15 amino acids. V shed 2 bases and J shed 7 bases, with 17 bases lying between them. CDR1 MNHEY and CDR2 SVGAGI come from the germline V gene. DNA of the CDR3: TGTGCCAGCAGTTACGGAGGCCAGGGCCATGGGACCCAGTACTTC. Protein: CASSYGGQGHGTQYF.

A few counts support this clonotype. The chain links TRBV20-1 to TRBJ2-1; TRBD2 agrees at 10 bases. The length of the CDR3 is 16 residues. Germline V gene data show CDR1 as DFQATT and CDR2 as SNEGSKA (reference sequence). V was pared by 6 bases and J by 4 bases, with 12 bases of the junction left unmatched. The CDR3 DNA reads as TGCAGTGCATCGGGACTAGCGCTCCCTCCTTACAATGAGCAGTTCTTC. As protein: CSASGLALPPYNEQFF.

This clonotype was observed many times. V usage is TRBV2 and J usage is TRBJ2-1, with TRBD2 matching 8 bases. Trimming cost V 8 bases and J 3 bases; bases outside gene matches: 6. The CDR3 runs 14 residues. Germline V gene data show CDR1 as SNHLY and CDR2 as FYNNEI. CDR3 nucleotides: TGTGCCAGCCTCGGGCGGGAGGACTACAATGAGCAGTTCTTC. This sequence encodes CASLGREDYNEQFF.

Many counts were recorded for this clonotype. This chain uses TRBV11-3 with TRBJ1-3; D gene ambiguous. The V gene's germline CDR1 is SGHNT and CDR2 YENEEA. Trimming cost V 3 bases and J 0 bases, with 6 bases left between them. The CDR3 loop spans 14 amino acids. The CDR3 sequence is CASSLQFSGNTIYF. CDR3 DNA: TGTGCCAGCAGCTTGCAGTTCTCTGGAAACACCATATATTTT.